Following are 27 T cell receptor beta chains from one sample sequenced in a study of blood T cell repertoires in COVID-19 (dated by TCRdb to the early 2020s). Libraries were built with the immunoSEQ multiplex PCR assay. Held by TCRdb, this immuneACCESS table contains in-frame sequences only and omits some clones. Under half of the omission traces to an unresolved V gene where checked; the cause of the rest is unknown. This sample has about 190,000 clones in its table, and approximately 80% of those were observed once. 9.5% to 15% of the sample is taken by the ten largest. Specimen: peripheral blood. These TCRs come from a woman between 50 and 59 years old with acute or convalescent COVID-19.

This sequence joins TRBV27 and TRBJ2-7, with 9 bases aligning to TRBD2. Germline-derived CDR1 and CDR2 are MNHEY and SMNVEV (reference sequence). Unmatched junction bases numbered 10, after V lost 4 bases and J lost 3 bases. CDR3 length: 16 residues. DNA of the CDR3: TGTGCCAGCAGTTACTCTAGCGGGATACGCCTCTACGAGCAGTACTTC. This gives the protein CASSYSSGIRLYEQYF.

This chain links TRBV6-2 or TRBV6-3 with TRBJ1-1; D unresolved. V lost 5 bases to trimming and J lost 0 bases, with 13 bases between them. The CDR3 is made up of 15 amino acids. Germline values: CDR1 MNHEY, CDR2 SVGEGT. The CDR3 region has the DNA TGTGCCAGCAGTAAAATGACAATCATGAACACTGAAGCTTTCTTT. Residues: CASSKMTIMNTEAFF.

This clone was detected only once. The rearrangement uses TRBV6-5 and TRBJ1-5; 9 positions match TRBD1. The CDR3 totals 13 residues. Unmatched junction bases numbered 11, after V lost 11 bases and J lost 9 bases. Germline CDR1 is MNHEY and CDR2 is SVGAGI. Written as DNA, the CDR3 is TGTGCCTGCCGGGGACAGGGAAAGGGGCCCCAGCATTTT. This codes for CACRGQGKGPQHF.

The chain has TRBV19 and TRBJ1-5; 10 bases agree with TRBD1. Germline loops: CDR1 LNHDA, CDR2 SQIVND (reference sequence). The CDR3 is made up of 16 amino acids. The trim removed 7 bases at V and 1 base at J, leaving 7 bases unmatched. This chain's CDR3 is CASKQGTGDSNQPQHF. Here the CDR3 DNA reads TGTGCCAGTAAGCAAGGGACAGGGGACAGCAATCAGCCCCAGCATTTT.

J is TRBJ2-7 and V is TRBV28; a weak D match, TRBD1 (6 bases). The germline V gene encodes CDR1 MDHEN and CDR2 SYDVKM. This CDR3 is built from 18 residues. The V end lost 3 bases, the J end lost 3 bases, and 24 bases lay between the germline ends. CDR3 residues: CASSFKAVSGTSRYEQYF. In nucleotides, the CDR3 is TGTGCCAGCAGTTTTAAAGCGGTCAGTGGGACATCTCGCTACGAGCAGTACTTC.

This chain connects TRBV10-3 to TRBJ2-7; 8 bases agree with TRBD2. CDR1 is ENHRY, CDR2 SYGVKD, per germline. The CDR3 covers 16 residues. Trimming took 3 bases from V and 4 from J; bases not matched to a gene: 11. CDR3 loop: CAISDGPGGRGYEQYF. CDR3 DNA: TGTGCCATCAGTGACGGACCGGGAGGGAGGGGGTACGAGCAGTACTTC.

This clone was detected once. The chain carries TRBV30 and TRBJ1-1; D ambiguous. Between the trimmed V and J ends, which lost 2 bases and 1 base, there was a span of 8 bases. The CDR3 runs to 13 residues. The germline V gene has CDR1 GTSNPN and CDR2 SVGIG (reference sequence). CDR3 sequence: CAWSPSGNTEAFF. The DNA for the CDR3 is TGTGCCTGGAGTCCCTCGGGGAACACTGAAGCTTTCTTT.

The chain couples TRBV30 to TRBJ2-4, with 7 bases matching TRBD1. V trimming: 3 bases; J trimming: 4 bases; junction bases outside the gene matches: 3. The germline gives CDR1 GTSNPN, CDR2 SVGIG (reference sequence). This CDR3 has 13 residues. The CDR3 DNA reads TGTGCCTGGAGCCGGGACAGTAAAAACATTCAGTACTTC. Residues: CAWSRDSKNIQYF.

The chain couples TRBV5-1 to TRBJ2-5, with TRBD1 matching 10 bases. CDR1 is SGHRS, CDR2 YFSETQ, per germline. The CDR3 length is 19 residues. Losses at the gene ends were 3 bases for V and 4 bases for J; bases not matched to a gene: 18. The CDR3 here is CASSSPGQGPIRGGETQYF. In DNA form, the CDR3 reads TGCGCCAGCAGCTCCCCGGGACAGGGGCCTATACGGGGCGGAGAGACCCAGTACTTC.

The chain is built from TRBV19 and TRBJ1-2, with a possible D match to TRBD1 (5 bases). Germline V gives CDR1 LNHDA, CDR2 SQIVND (reference sequence). V was pared by 6 bases and J by 5 bases, with 19 bases between. The CDR3 length is 15 residues. Here the CDR3 reads CASSGSRVESYGYTF. CDR3 bases: TGTGCCAGTAGCGGTTCCAGGGTGGAGTCTTATGGCTACACCTTC. Full variable domain (outside the CDR3, taken from reference TRBV19 and TRBJ1-2): DGGITQSPKYLFRKEGQNVTLSCEQNLNHDAMYWYRQDPGQGLRLIYYSQIVNDFQKGDIAEGYSVSREKKESFPLTVTSAQKNPTAFYLCASSGSRVESYGYTFGSGTRLTVV.

The count of this clone is one. This chain uses TRBV4-3 with TRBJ2-3, with D maybe TRBD1 (6 bases). This CDR3 region has 15 residues. Germline CDR1 and CDR2: LGHNA and YSLEER. Trimming removed 0 bases at V and 2 bases at J, with 9 bases between. The CDR3: CASSQEGAITDTQYF. As DNA, the CDR3 is TGCGCCAGCAGCCAAGAGGGGGCGATCACAGATACGCAGTATTTT.

This clone was observed a handful of times. The rearrangement uses TRBV30 and TRBJ1-5; a possible D gene is TRBD1 (5 bases). Germline V gene lookup returns CDR1 GTSNPN and CDR2 SVGIG (reference sequence). Trimming removed 5 bases at V and 2 bases at J, with 13 bases between. The CDR3 spans 14 residues. The CDR3 region has the DNA TGTGCCTGGGGGGCTAAACAGGGCAATCAGCCCCAGCATTTT. Translating it yields CAWGAKQGNQPQHF.

The rearrangement links TRBV12-3 or TRBV12-4 to TRBJ1-5; possible D gene TRBD1, 5 bases. The CDR3 runs 13 residues. V was cut by 10 bases and J by 3 bases, with 13 bases left in between. CDR3 nucleotide sequence: TGTGCCACCAGGGAGGGAGCCAATCAGCCCCAGCATTTT. It is translated as CATREGANQPQHF.

The rearrangement uses TRBV28 and TRBJ1-5, with a weak D call TRBD1 (5 bases). V was clipped by 6 bases and J by 0 bases, with 12 bases between them. The germline V gene encodes CDR1 MDHEN and CDR2 SYDVKM. The CDR3 has 15 residues. The CDR3 protein is CASSPGQLSNQPQHF. The CDR3 DNA is TGTGCCAGCAGCCCCGGACAACTTAGCAATCAGCCCCAGCATTTT.

The chain uses TRBV5-1 and TRBJ2-3; 7 bases are shared with TRBD2. Germline loops: CDR1 SGHRS, CDR2 YFSETQ. The CDR3 has 16 residues. V trimming: 5 bases; J trimming: 0 bases; junction bases outside the gene matches: 9. This chain's CDR3 is CASSRGLLISTDTQYF. The CDR3 DNA is TGCGCCAGCAGTCGGGGACTACTTATTAGCACAGATACGCAGTATTTT.

By share of the sample, this clone is medium-sized. This chain uses TRBV24-1 with TRBJ2-5; 12 nucleotides match TRBD2. The CDR3 runs 17 residues. Germline V gives CDR1 KGHDR, CDR2 SFDVKD. V was pared by 3 bases and J by 1 base, with 5 bases of the junction left unmatched. Here the CDR3 DNA reads TGTGCCACCAGTGATATAGGACTAGCGGGAACCCAAGAGACCCAGTACTTC. Encoded protein: CATSDIGLAGTQETQYF.

The gene calls are TRBV7-9 and TRBJ2-5, with D possibly being TRBD1 or TRBD2 (5 bases each). The CDR3 covers 15 residues. CDR1 SEHNR and CDR2 FQNEAQ come from the germline V gene (reference sequence). Trimming took 5 bases from V and 5 from J, leaving 18 bases between them. The CDR3 sequence: CASSKGTSRGETQYF. CDR3 bases: TGTGCCAGCAGCAAAGGGACCTCCCGCGGGGAGACCCAGTACTTC.

The chain combines TRBV7-9 with TRBJ2-5; possibly TRBD2 for D (5 bases). Germline assignment: CDR1 SEHNR and CDR2 FQNEAQ (reference sequence). V dropped 0 bases and J dropped 4 bases, with 12 bases sitting between them. CDR3 length: 15 residues. CDR3 sequence reads: CASSLATAGRETQYF. CDR3 nucleotide sequence: TGTGCCAGCAGCTTAGCGACCGCGGGCCGAGAGACCCAGTACTTC.

On this clone itself: This specimen includes other DNA sequences encoding the same CDR3. The chain links TRBV5-1 to TRBJ2-7; D gene ambiguous. The V gene's germline CDR1 is SGHRS and CDR2 YFSETQ. The CDR3 has 13 residues. The V gene lost 0 bases and the J gene lost 3 bases, with 7 bases spanning the gap. CDR3 sequence (DNA): TGCGCCAGCAGCTTGGGCCAGGACTACGAGCAGTACTTC. Translated, it gives CASSLGQDYEQYF.

The genes are TRBV6-5 and TRBJ2-7; maybe TRBD1 (6 bases). Germline loops: CDR1 MNHEY, CDR2 SVGAGI. The CDR3 is made up of 13 amino acids. V lost 4 bases, J lost 4 bases, and 11 bases lay in between. CDR3 region: CASSFTQGYEQYF. The CDR3 region has the DNA TGTGCCAGCAGTTTCACACAGGGATACGAGCAGTACTTC.

The rearrangement uses TRBV2 and TRBJ2-7; no firm D call. The germline V and J ends were trimmed by 5 bases and 11 bases, with 16 bases remaining between them. Germline V CDR1 and CDR2: SNHLY, FYNNEI. The CDR3 is 12 residues long. For the CDR3, the DNA is TGTGCCAGCAGTCCCGGTCCCACCCCGGAGTACTTC. Residues: CASSPGPTPEYF.

The V call is TRBV28, the J call TRBJ2-1; TRBD1 might be the D (6 bases). The CDR3 has 15 residues. Germline lookup yields CDR1 MDHEN and CDR2 SYDVKM. V was pared by 5 bases and J by 0 bases, with 11 bases between. The CDR3 spells CASSRTASSYNEQFF. The CDR3 bases are TGTGCCAGCAGTCGGACAGCGAGCTCCTACAATGAGCAGTTCTTC.

The V call is TRBV30, the J call TRBJ1-6, with TRBD1 identical over 8 bases. The CDR3 covers 17 residues. The V gene's germline CDR1 is GTSNPN and CDR2 SVGIG (reference sequence). The J segment lost 8 bases and the V segment lost 0 bases, leaving 12 bases of the junction unmatched. The chain's CDR3 is CAWSVPGRGPWDSPLHF. CDR3 bases: TGTGCCTGGAGTGTACCAGGCAGGGGGCCGTGGGATTCACCCCTCCACTTT. Full variable domain (rest looked up from reference TRBV30 and TRBJ1-6): SQTIHQWPATLVQPVGSPLSLECTVEGTSNPNLYWYRQAAGRGLQLLFYSVGIGQISSEVPQNLSASRPQDRQFILSSKKLLLSDSGFYLCAWSVPGRGPWDSPLHFGNGTRLTVT.

This clone showed up just a few times. The chain employs TRBV2 and TRBJ1-6; D gene unclear. The CDR3 is 13 amino acids. V shed 7 bases and J shed 7 bases, with 11 bases lying between them. CDR1 and CDR2 from the germline V gene are SNHLY and FYNNEI. CDR3 residues: CASMRRENSPLHF. The CDR3 DNA is TGTGCCAGCATGAGGAGGGAAAATTCACCCCTCCACTTT.

This rearrangement joins TRBV9 to TRBJ2-1; TRBD2 agrees at 8 bases. With V trimmed by 4 bases and J by 2 bases, 2 bases remained unmatched. This CDR3 is built from 14 residues. The germline V gene encodes CDR1 SGDLS and CDR2 YYNGEE. CDR3 in amino acids: CASSRGLAYNEQFF. CDR3 bases: TGTGCCAGCAGCAGGGGACTAGCCTACAATGAGCAGTTCTTC.

Comments on this clone: One end of the junction fails to match germline, which may point to a read error. V gene TRBV7-7 combines with J gene TRBJ1-4; 9 bases agree with TRBD1. CDR3 length equals 18 residues. Germline loops: CDR1 SSHAT, CDR2 FNYEAQ (reference sequence). The CDR3 DNA reads TGTGCTAGCAGCTCTCCACGATCACGGGACAGGGTTGGTGAAAAACTGTTTTTT. Amino acids: CASSSPRSRDRVGEKLFF.

The CDR3: CASSQEGQPNQPQHF. The CDR3, as DNA: TGTGCCAGCAGCCAAGAGGGGCAGCCCAATCAGCCCCAGCATTTT. The chain is built from TRBV4-2 and TRBJ1-5; maybe TRBD1 (5 bases). Germline values: CDR1 LGHNA, CDR2 YNFKEQ. CDR3 size: 15 residues. Trimming stripped 0 bases from V and 3 bases from J, with 9 bases between.